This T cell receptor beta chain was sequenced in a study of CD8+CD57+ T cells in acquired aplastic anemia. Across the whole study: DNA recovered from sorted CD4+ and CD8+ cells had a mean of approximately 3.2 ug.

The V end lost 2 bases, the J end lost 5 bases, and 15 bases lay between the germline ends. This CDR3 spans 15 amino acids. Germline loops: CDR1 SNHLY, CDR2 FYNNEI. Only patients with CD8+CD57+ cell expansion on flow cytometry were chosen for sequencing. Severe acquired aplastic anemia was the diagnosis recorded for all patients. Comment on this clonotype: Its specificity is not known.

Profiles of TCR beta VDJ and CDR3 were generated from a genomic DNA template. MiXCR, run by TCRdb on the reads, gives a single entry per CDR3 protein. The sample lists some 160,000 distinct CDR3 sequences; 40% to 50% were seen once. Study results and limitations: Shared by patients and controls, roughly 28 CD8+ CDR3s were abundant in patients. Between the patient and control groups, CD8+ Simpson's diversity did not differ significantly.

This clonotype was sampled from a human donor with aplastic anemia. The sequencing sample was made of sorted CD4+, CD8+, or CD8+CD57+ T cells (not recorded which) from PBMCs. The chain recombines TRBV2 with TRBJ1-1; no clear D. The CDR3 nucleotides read TGTGCCAGCAGTGAATCTGTAAACCTTGGGACTGAAGCTTTCTTT. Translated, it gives CASSESVNLGTEAFF.